This T cell receptor (beta chain) came from a study of identical twins. Using its own MiXCR run on the 5' RACE reads, TCRdb lists one record per CDR3 protein. The top ten hold less than 15% of the sample, which has hundreds of thousands of distinct CDR3 sequences, 15% to 20% seen once. CDR1 SNHLY and CDR2 FYNNEI come from the germline V gene. Trimming cost V 0 bases and J 9 bases, with 6 bases left between them. This CDR3 contains 12 residues. In addition, the sample was reused for a study of T cells expressing NK-cell markers. That paper states: NKG2C+ dominant clonotype frequencies in several donors were roughly 1.0-7.5% of CD8+ T cells.

The chain has TRBV2 and TRBJ2-1; D ambiguous. The sequencing input was PBMCs. The source is a woman in her late teens or twenties in good health. The CDR3 protein is CASSEAASEQFF. As DNA, the CDR3 is TGTGCCAGCAGTGAAGCAGCGTCTGAGCAGTTCTTC.